The 21 T cell receptor beta chains presented below share a single source sample, sequenced in a study of shared clonotypes between healthy human individuals. Profiling relied on immunoSEQ multiplex PCR, and the TCRdb table lists in-frame clones only, not all of them. This sample has some 1.5 million clones, with over 95% found just once. The sequenced sample consisted of naive CD4+ T cells sorted from blood. Subset: CD45RA+ positively selected. The receptors shown here come from a man aged 25 to 45 in good health.

V usage is TRBV11-2 and J usage is TRBJ2-7; no reliable D call. The V and J ends lost 0 bases and 6 bases respectively, with 9 bases between them. This CDR3 contains 13 residues. From germline, CDR1 is SGHAT and CDR2 FQNNGV. DNA of the CDR3: TGTGCCAGCAGCTTAGACCGAAGCGCCGAGCAGTACTTC. This sequence encodes CASSLDRSAEQYF. The entire variable domain, with the rest obtained from reference TRBV11-2 and TRBJ2-7, is as follows: EAGVAQSPRYKIIEKRQSVAFWCNPISGHATLYWYQQILGQGPKLLIQFQNNGVVDDSQLPKDRFSAERLKGVDSTLKIQPAKLEDSAVYLCASSLDRSAEQYFGPGTRLTVT.

This rearrangement joins TRBV9 to TRBJ2-7; 7 bases agree with TRBD2. This CDR3 region has 15 residues. Per germline, CDR1 SGDLS and CDR2 YYNGEE. Trimming cost V 2 bases and J 0 bases; bases outside gene matches: 5. CDR3: CASSVAGANSYEQYF. The CDR3 region has the DNA TGTGCCAGCAGCGTTGCGGGAGCGAACTCCTACGAGCAGTACTTC. The entire variable domain, with the rest obtained from reference TRBV9 and TRBJ2-7, is as follows: DSGVTQTPKHLITATGQRVTLRCSPRSGDLSVYWYQQSLDQGLQFLIQYYNGEERAKGNILERFSAQQFPDLHSELNLSSLELGDSALYFCASSVAGANSYEQYFGPGTRLTVT.

The V and J genes are TRBV25-1 and TRBJ1-5, with a tentative D call TRBD1 (5 bases). The CDR3 has 17 residues. V gave up 4 bases and J gave up 3 bases, with 19 bases separating them. Germline assignment: CDR1 MGHDK and CDR2 SYGVNS. The CDR3 DNA reads as TGTGCCAGCAGTGGAACGGGGCCCGACCGCTTCAATCAGCCCCAGCATTTT. Encoded protein: CASSGTGPDRFNQPQHF.

The chain is built from TRBV5-1 and TRBJ2-5; TRBD2 matches at 12 bases. Germline loops: CDR1 SGHRS, CDR2 YFSETQ. The CDR3 contains 16 residues. The V segment lost 4 bases and the J segment 4 bases; nucleotides outside the gene matches: 8. This CDR3 is CASSPTLAGGLETQYF. For the CDR3, the DNA is TGCGCCAGCAGCCCTACACTAGCGGGAGGTCTAGAGACCCAGTACTTC. Full variable domain (remainder filled in from reference TRBV5-1 and TRBJ2-5): KAGVTQTPRYLIKTRGQQVTLSCSPISGHRSVSWYQQTPGQGLQFLFEYFSETQRNKGNFPGRFSGRQFSNSRSEMNVSTLELGDSALYLCASSPTLAGGLETQYFGPGTRLLVL.

A single count supports this clone. The chain employs TRBV10-3 and TRBJ2-5, with D unresolved. Trimming took off 4 bases at V and 5 bases at J, with 11 bases between the two ends. Germline lookup yields CDR1 ENHRY and CDR2 SYGVKD. The CDR3 is 13 residues long. CDR3 nucleotide sequence: TGTGCCATCAGTGGAATAGGGTTGGAGACCCAGTACTTC. It is translated as CAISGIGLETQYF.

This chain joins TRBV30 and TRBJ1-5; TRBD1 aligns across 10 bases. Germline V gene lookup returns CDR1 GTSNPN and CDR2 SVGIG (reference sequence). CDR3 size: 13 residues. This CDR3 reads CASGQGTGQPQHF. CDR3 coding DNA: TGTGCATCGGGACAGGGGACAGGTCAGCCCCAGCATTTT. The complete variable domain, with remaining parts taken from reference TRBV30 and TRBJ1-5, reads SQTIHQWPATLVQPVGSPLSLECTVEGTSNPNLYWYRQAAGRGLQLLFYSVGIGQISSEVPQNLSASRPQDRQFILSSKKLLLSDSGFYLCASGQGTGQPQHFGDGTRLSIL.

This chain uses TRBV5-1 with TRBJ2-5; D tentatively reads TRBD1 or TRBD2 (6 bases each). CDR1 and CDR2 from the germline V gene are SGHRS and YFSETQ. Trimming removed 0 bases at V and 4 bases at J, with 13 bases between. This CDR3 spans 15 amino acids. The CDR3 is CASSLGGARAETQYF. In DNA form, the CDR3 reads TGCGCCAGCAGCTTGGGGGGGGCGAGGGCAGAGACCCAGTACTTC.

V gene TRBV9 combines with J gene TRBJ2-1, with 9 positions matching TRBD2. Losses at the gene ends were 0 bases for V and 9 bases for J; bases not matched to a gene: 10. Germline V gene sequence: CDR1 SGDLS, CDR2 YYNGEE. The CDR3 sequence is 16 residues long. CDR3 loop: CASSVVAGGPFSEQFF. The CDR3 coding sequence is TGTGCCAGCAGCGTAGTGGCGGGAGGGCCGTTTTCTGAGCAGTTCTTC.

V gene TRBV7-2 combines with J gene TRBJ2-3; D is unresolved. This CDR3 is built from 14 residues. Germline-derived CDR1 and CDR2 are SGHTA and FQGNSA. Between the trimmed V and J ends, which lost 4 bases and 0 bases, there was a span of 8 bases. The CDR3 loop reads CASSSTRSTDTQYF. DNA of the CDR3: TGTGCCAGCAGCTCCACCCGGAGCACAGATACGCAGTATTTT.

This clone was detected only a few times. The chain couples TRBV27 to TRBJ2-6; D remains ambiguous. V lost 3 bases, J lost 3 bases, and 6 bases lay in between. This CDR3 contains 14 residues. CDR1 and CDR2 from the germline V gene are MNHEY and SMNVEV (reference sequence). CDR3: CASSFLGGANVLTF. CDR3 nucleotide sequence: TGTGCCAGCAGTTTCCTCGGTGGGGCCAACGTCCTGACTTTC. Complete variable domain (other parts from reference TRBV27 and TRBJ2-6): EAQVTQNPRYLITVTGKKLTVTCSQNMNHEYMSWYRQDPGLGLRQIYYSMNVEVTDKGDVPEGYKVSRKEKRNFPLILESPSPNQTSLYFCASSFLGGANVLTFGAGSRLTVL.

This rearrangement joins TRBV7-3 to TRBJ2-3; 8 bases line up with TRBD2. With V trimmed by 5 bases and J by 4 bases, 8 bases remained unmatched. Per germline, CDR1 SGHTA and CDR2 FQGTGA. This CDR3 spans 15 amino acids. CDR3 in DNA: TGTGCCAGCAGCCCCACGGGAGGGCTGGCAGATACGCAGTATTTT. Its translation: CASSPTGGLADTQYF.

The V call is TRBV6-6, the J call TRBJ1-3; possibly TRBD1 for D (6 bases). This CDR3 comprises 15 residues. The V end lost 6 bases, the J end lost 4 bases, and 16 bases lay between the germline ends. Germline assignment: CDR1 MNHNY and CDR2 SVGAGI (reference sequence). CDR3: CASRRDPGAGNTIYF. CDR3 bases: TGTGCCAGCAGGAGAGACCCAGGGGCCGGAAACACCATATATTTT.

The chain carries TRBV27 and TRBJ2-3, with D tentatively TRBD1 (6 bases). This CDR3 is built from 15 residues. Germline lookup yields CDR1 MNHEY and CDR2 SMNVEV (reference sequence). V was clipped by 2 bases and J by 0 bases, with 9 bases between them. In DNA form, the CDR3 reads TGTGCCAGCAGTTTAACAGGGTCTAGCACAGATACGCAGTATTTT. Its protein product is CASSLTGSSTDTQYF.

This clone was found once. The chain employs TRBV5-4 and TRBJ2-5; D is possibly TRBD1 (6 bases). Germline V CDR1 and CDR2: SGHNT, YYREEE (reference sequence). The CDR3 is 15 residues long. V was shortened by 5 bases and J by 5 bases, with 19 bases between the two germline ends. The CDR3 DNA reads as TGTGCCAGCAGTTCTAACAGGGAGCGCCGGGAGACCCAGTACTTC. It specifies CASSSNRERRETQYF.

CDR3 in amino acids: CSVKTGRTEAFF. DNA for the CDR3: TGCAGCGTTAAGACAGGGCGAACTGAAGCTTTCTTT. This chain connects TRBV29-1 to TRBJ1-1, with 7 nucleotides matching TRBD1. J was trimmed by 5 bases and V by 5 bases; bases with no gene match: 5. The CDR3 has 12 amino acids. CDR1 and CDR2 from the germline V gene are SQVTM and ANQGSEA.

Worth noting for this clone: This CDR3 is also generated by other DNA sequences in the sample. The J gene is TRBJ1-1, the V gene TRBV5-8, with TRBD1 identical over 9 bases. The J segment lost 2 bases and the V segment lost 0 bases, leaving 2 bases of the junction unmatched. The CDR3 has 15 amino acids. Germline-derived CDR1 and CDR2 are SGHTS and YDEGEE. CDR3 residues: CASSLGDRDNTEAFF. DNA for the CDR3: TGTGCCAGCAGCTTGGGGGACAGGGACAACACTGAAGCTTTCTTT. The whole variable domain, filled in from reference TRBV5-8 and TRBJ1-1, reads EAGVTQSPTHLIKTRGQQATLRCSPISGHTSVYWYQQALGLGLQFLLWYDEGEERNRGNFPPRFSGRQFPNYSSELNVNALELEDSALYLCASSLGDRDNTEAFFGQGTRLTVV.

This chain joins TRBV7-9 and TRBJ2-1; TRBD2 aligns across 10 bases. The CDR3 sequence is 15 residues long. V lost 5 bases and J lost 8; bases outside the gene matches: 9. The germline V gene has CDR1 SEHNR and CDR2 FQNEAQ (reference sequence). The CDR3 loop reads CASSGGLAPRYEQFF. The CDR3 coding sequence is TGTGCCAGCAGCGGGGGACTAGCGCCTAGGTATGAGCAGTTCTTC.

This clone appeared once. The rearrangement uses TRBV4-1 and TRBJ2-2; 15 nucleotides agree with TRBD2. Germline-derived CDR1 and CDR2 are MGHRA and YSYEKL. The ends lost 1 base at V and 10 bases at J; junction bases unmatched: 4. There are 16 residues in the CDR3. CDR3 in DNA: TGCGCCAGCAGCCAAGGTGGACTAGCGGGAGGGAAGGAGCTGTTTTTT. Translated, it gives CASSQGGLAGGKELFF.

This chain joins TRBV5-4 and TRBJ2-5; 7 positions match TRBD2. CDR3 size: 16 residues. CDR1 is SGHNT and CDR2 is YYREEE in the germline V gene (reference sequence). The V segment lost 4 bases and the J segment 5 bases; nucleotides outside the gene matches: 14. CDR3 loop: CASSMGLSGTGETQYF. CDR3 DNA sequence: TGTGCCAGCAGCATGGGATTGAGCGGGACTGGGGAGACCCAGTACTTC.

V and J are TRBV6-6 and TRBJ1-1; no reliable D call. This CDR3 is 14 amino acids long. Trimming pared 7 bases from V and 1 base from J, leaving 13 bases between. CDR1 and CDR2 (germline): MNHNY, SVGAGI (reference sequence). The CDR3 nucleotides read TGTGCCAGCACCTTAGACGGGCAGAACACTGAAGCTTTCTTT. It yields the protein CASTLDGQNTEAFF.

This CDR3 is CASSLSAGLMGPPGYTF. DNA of the CDR3: TGTGCCAGCAGCTTGTCCGCCGGGCTGATGGGACCTCCCGGCTACACCTTC. The genes are TRBV5-6 and TRBJ1-2, with a weak D call TRBD1 (5 bases). The germline V and J ends were trimmed by 1 base and 8 bases, with 24 bases remaining between them. This CDR3 is built from 17 residues. Germline values: CDR1 SGHDT, CDR2 YYEEEE.